The present T cell receptor beta chain was sequenced within a study of blood T cell repertoires in COVID-19. The method was immunoSEQ multiplex PCR; TCRdb's version includes in-frame clones alone and lacks a portion of them. The sample lists tens of thousands of clones, roughly four fifths occurring once. The CDR3 consists of 12 residues. Per germline, CDR1 MDHEN and CDR2 SYDVKM. The V segment lost 2 bases and the J segment 13 bases; nucleotides outside the gene matches: 7. Sequenced material: peripheral blood. J is TRBJ2-5 and V is TRBV28; 7 bases align to TRBD2. This sequence originates from a man between 70 and 80 years old with active COVID-19. Here the CDR3 DNA reads TGTGCCAGCAGTTTAGACCGGGAGGCCCGGTACTTC. This sequence encodes CASSLDREARYF.